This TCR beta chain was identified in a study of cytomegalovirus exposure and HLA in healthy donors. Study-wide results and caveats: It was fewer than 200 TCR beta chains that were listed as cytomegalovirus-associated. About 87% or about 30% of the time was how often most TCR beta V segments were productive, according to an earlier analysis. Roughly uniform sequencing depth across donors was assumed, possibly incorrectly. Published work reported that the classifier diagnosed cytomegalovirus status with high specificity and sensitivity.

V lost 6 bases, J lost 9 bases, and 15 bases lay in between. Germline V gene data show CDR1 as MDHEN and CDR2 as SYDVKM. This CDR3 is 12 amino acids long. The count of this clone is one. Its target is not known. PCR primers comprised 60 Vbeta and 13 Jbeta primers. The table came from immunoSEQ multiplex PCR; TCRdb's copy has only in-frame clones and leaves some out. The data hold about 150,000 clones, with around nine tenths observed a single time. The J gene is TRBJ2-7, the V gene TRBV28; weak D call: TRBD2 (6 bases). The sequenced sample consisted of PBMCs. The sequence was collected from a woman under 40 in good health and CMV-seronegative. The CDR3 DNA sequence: TGTGCCAGCAGGGGAGGCAGCCGGTTGCAGTACTTC. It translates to CASRGGSRLQYF.